The 23 T cell receptor beta chains presented below share a single source sample, sequenced in a study of vaccination and CD4 T cells after COVID-19. At the Johns Hopkins FTIC core, DNA taken from cultured CD4+ T cells was sequenced by way of the Oncomine TCR Beta short-read assay. Each CDR3 protein gets one entry after TCRdb re-called the PCR reads with MiXCR. The sample shows around 12,000 distinct CDR3 sequences, 36% of them seen only once. The treatment: roughly 10-day PBMC culture with coronavirus spike peptide pools or control peptides (ViraFEST assay). These receptors lack a known antigen. The sample comprised cultured CD4+ T cells from blood. All receptors come from a human donor with COVID-19.

This clonotype was counted a few times. This rearrangement joins TRBV7-6 to TRBJ1-1; perhaps TRBD1 as D (5 bases). Germline-derived CDR1 and CDR2 are SGHVS and FNYEAQ. V was shortened by 0 bases and J by 5 bases, with 16 bases between the two germline ends. The CDR3 sequence is 16 residues long. The CDR3 DNA sequence: TGTGCCAGCAGCTTAGCGGCTGGGACCCTTGGGACTGAAGCTTTCTTT. The encoded protein is CASSLAAGTLGTEAFF.

The gene calls are TRBV5-1 and TRBJ2-3, with 7 bases fitting TRBD2. Germline values: CDR1 SGHRS, CDR2 YFSETQ. The CDR3 has 13 residues. After removal of 7 bases from V and 5 bases from J, the junction contained 7 bases not matched to a gene. The CDR3 protein is CASGRGRKDTQYF. The CDR3 nucleotides read TGCGCCAGCGGGAGGGGCCGTAAAGATACGCAGTATTTT.

This clonotype was counted a few times. The rearrangement joins TRBV6-1 to TRBJ1-2; 8 bases align to TRBD1. The length of the CDR3 is 13 residues. Looked up from germline, CDR1 is MNHNS and CDR2 is SASEGT. Germline trimming cut 6 bases from V and 8 bases from J; bases unmatched to any gene: 8. The CDR3 reads CASRKTGVQGYTF. In DNA, the CDR3 is TGTGCCAGCAGGAAGACAGGGGTCCAGGGCTACACCTTC.

The chain joins TRBV19 to TRBJ2-2; D remains ambiguous. Germline assignment: CDR1 LNHDA and CDR2 SQIVND (reference sequence). Between the trimmed V and J ends, which lost 9 bases and 4 bases, there was a span of 12 bases. The CDR3 runs to 13 residues. CDR3 DNA: TGTGCCAGCGCTTACGGGTTCACCGGGGAGCTGTTTTTT. This codes for CASAYGFTGELFF.

The CDR3 reads CAIAETAGGPASDTQYF. CDR3 in DNA: TGTGCCATCGCGGAGACGGCGGGGGGCCCAGCCTCAGATACGCAGTATTTT. This sequence joins TRBV6-1 and TRBJ2-3; 8 bases align to TRBD2. The germline V gene has CDR1 MNHNS and CDR2 SASEGT. The J segment lost 4 bases and the V segment lost 10 bases, leaving 19 bases of the junction unmatched. The CDR3 sequence is 17 residues long.

This clonotype was picked up a small number of times. This chain links TRBV11-2 with TRBJ1-2, with 9 bases that match TRBD1. V gave up 7 bases and J gave up 8 bases; unmatched junction bases: 14. Germline CDR1 SGHAT, CDR2 FQNNGV. The CDR3 has 15 amino acids. The CDR3 nucleotides read TGTGCCAGCACGGTAGGACAGGGGCGTTCGGGCGGCTACACCTTC. Protein: CASTVGQGRSGGYTF.

There are a few counts of this clonotype. The chain combines TRBV7-2 with TRBJ2-3, with D tentatively TRBD1 or TRBD2 (5 bases each). Germline CDR1 SGHTA, CDR2 FQGNSA. This CDR3 spans 15 amino acids. The ends were cut back, 6 bases at V and 2 bases at J, with 15 bases in the middle. The CDR3 is CASRQRDRITDTQYF. The DNA of the CDR3 is TGTGCCAGCAGACAGAGGGACCGAATCACAGATACGCAGTATTTT.

This clonotype was found a few times. V and J are TRBV28 and TRBJ2-2; D is uncertain. CDR3 length equals 13 residues. V lost 8 bases, J lost 0 bases, and 7 bases lay in between. Germline V gene data show CDR1 as MDHEN and CDR2 as SYDVKM. This CDR3 is CASLLPNTGELFF. Here the CDR3 DNA reads TGTGCCAGCCTCTTACCGAACACCGGGGAGCTGTTTTTT.

The chain uses TRBV10-2 and TRBJ1-4, with D possibly being TRBD1 (6 bases). CDR1 is WSHSY and CDR2 is SAAADI in the germline V gene. Trimming took 3 bases from V and 10 from J, leaving 12 bases between them. The CDR3 runs to 13 residues. CDR3 amino acids: CASSEGGSVKLFF. CDR3 nucleotides: TGCGCCAGCAGTGAAGGGGGTTCCGTAAAACTGTTTTTT.

The V gene is TRBV19, the J gene TRBJ1-4; D may be TRBD1 (5 bases). The CDR3 extends over 14 amino acids. Germline V CDR1 and CDR2: LNHDA, SQIVND (reference sequence). Trimming cost V 9 bases and J 3 bases, with 14 bases left between them. For the CDR3, the DNA is TGTGCCAGCTCCGGGGGTCTATCTAATGAAAAACTGTTTTTT. This translates into CASSGGLSNEKLFF.

This rearrangement joins TRBV7-2 to TRBJ2-7, with D unclear. The length of the CDR3 is 13 residues. CDR1 and CDR2 from the germline V gene are SGHTA and FQGNSA. Trimming left V 2 bases short and J 7 bases short, with 12 bases between. This CDR3 reads CASSLIRLEEQYF. In DNA form, the CDR3 reads TGTGCCAGCAGCTTAATTCGGCTGGAGGAGCAGTACTTC.

This clonotype was observed a few times. The chain couples TRBV7-9 to TRBJ2-5; D gene ambiguous. V lost 2 bases and J lost 4, with 5 bases in between. Germline CDR1 reads SEHNR; CDR2 reads FQNEAQ (reference sequence). The CDR3 is made up of 12 amino acids. CDR3 DNA: TGTGCCAGCAGCTTAAGCAGAGAGACCCAGTACTTC. It yields the protein CASSLSRETQYF.

This clonotype has a handful of counts. This sequence joins TRBV7-6 and TRBJ1-4; D call uncertain. The CDR3 extends over 12 amino acids. Looked up from germline, CDR1 is SGHVS and CDR2 is FNYEAQ. The V end lost 5 bases, the J end lost 4 bases, and 5 bases lay between the germline ends. CDR3 loop: CASSRVNEKLFF. DNA for the CDR3: TGTGCCAGCAGCCGGGTTAATGAAAAACTGTTTTTT.

CDR3 in DNA: TGTGCCAGTAGGGAAAGGACAGCCATCAACCTTCAATGGACTGAAGCTTTCTTT. It specifies CASRERTAINLQWTEAFF. The rearrangement uses TRBV19 and TRBJ1-1, with TRBD1 as a possible D gene (6 bases). Between the trimmed V and J ends, which lost 6 bases and 5 bases, there was a span of 28 bases. CDR1 and CDR2 from the germline V gene are LNHDA and SQIVND (reference sequence). CDR3 length: 18 amino acids.

This chain connects TRBV18 to TRBJ2-3, with 8 bases aligning to TRBD2. The ends lost 1 base at V and 3 bases at J; junction bases unmatched: 3. This CDR3 has 15 residues. CDR1 and CDR2 (germline): KGHSH, LQKENI. The CDR3, as DNA: TGTGCCAGCTCACCACTAGCGGGGCCAACAGATACGCAGTATTTT. The encoded protein is CASSPLAGPTDTQYF.

Only a few counts were recorded for this clonotype. The rearrangement uses TRBV5-4 and TRBJ2-3, with 13 nucleotides matching TRBD2. The germline CDR1 and CDR2 sequences are SGHNT and YYREEE (reference sequence). J lost 6 bases, V lost 4 bases, and 5 bases had no gene match. This CDR3 is 15 amino acids long. The chain's CDR3 is CASSRGTSGVDTQYF. The CDR3 nucleotides read TGTGCCAGCAGCCGGGGGACTAGCGGGGTTGATACGCAGTATTTT. The whole variable domain, filled in from reference TRBV5-4 and TRBJ2-3, reads ETGVTQSPTHLIKTRGQQVTLRCSSQSGHNTVSWYQQALGQGPQFIFQYYREEENGRGNFPPRFSGLQFPNYSSELNVNALELDDSALYLCASSRGTSGVDTQYFGPGTRLTVL.

V is TRBV20-1 and J is TRBJ1-2; the match to TRBD1 covers 12 bases. The CDR3 totals 15 residues. The trim removed 0 bases at V and 12 bases at J, leaving 11 bases unmatched. Germline V gives CDR1 DFQATT, CDR2 SNEGSKA (reference sequence). The CDR3 DNA is TGCAGTGCTAGAGACCCGGGACAGGGGGCGACTACGGACACCTTC. This gives the protein CSARDPGQGATTDTF.

This chain links TRBV7-8 with TRBJ1-6, with D tentatively TRBD1 (6 bases). V lost 5 bases and J lost 0, with 17 bases in between. CDR1 and CDR2 (germline): SGHVS, FQNEAQ. The CDR3 runs to 18 residues. The CDR3 loop is CASSQRQASSSYNSPLHF. CDR3 coding DNA: TGTGCCAGCAGCCAGAGACAGGCGTCGAGCTCCTATAATTCACCCCTCCACTTT.

The chain carries TRBV10-1 and TRBJ2-5; the D call may be TRBD1 or TRBD2 (5 bases each). Germline V lookup: CDR1 WNHNN, CDR2 SYGVQD (reference sequence). V was clipped by 4 bases and J by 5 bases, with 11 bases between them. CDR3 length: 13 amino acids. The CDR3, as DNA: TGCGCCAGCAGTGCCGGGACGAGGGAGACCCAGTACTTC. Translated: CASSAGTRETQYF.

This clonotype qualifies as medium-sized (0.01 to 0.1%). The rearrangement joins TRBV3-1 to TRBJ2-5, with D possibly being TRBD1 (5 bases). The germline CDR1 and CDR2 sequences are LGHDT and YNNKEL (reference sequence). The CDR3 has 13 amino acids. V shed 4 bases and J shed 3 bases, with 9 bases lying between them. CDR3 loop: CASSRQGKETQYF. The CDR3 DNA reads TGTGCCAGCAGCCGGCAGGGTAAAGAGACCCAGTACTTC.

About this clonotype: A read error may produce the germline difference seen at one junction end. This sequence joins TRBV7-9 and TRBJ1-6; no firm D call. In germline, CDR1 is SEHNR, CDR2 FQNEAQ (reference sequence). The CDR3 covers 13 residues. CDR3 amino acids: CASRLKSDTPLHF. The DNA of the CDR3 is TGCGCCAGCAGGTTAAAATCCGATACACCCCTCCACTTT.

This clonotype was seen more than once but under ten times. The chain links TRBV6-1 to TRBJ1-1; 7 nucleotides match TRBD1. The germline V gene encodes CDR1 MNHNS and CDR2 SASEGT. The junction had 6 bases not matched to a gene; V was cut back by 7 bases and J by 10 bases. The CDR3 extends over 11 amino acids. As DNA, the CDR3 is TGTGCCAGCATTGACCAGGGGGGAGCTTTCTTT. The encoded protein is CASIDQGGAFF.

This rearrangement joins TRBV11-1 to TRBJ2-5; the D gene is possibly TRBD1 (5 bases). CDR3 length equals 14 residues. Germline assignment: CDR1 SGHAT and CDR2 FQDESV (reference sequence). The V and J ends lost 5 bases and 3 bases respectively, with 13 bases between them. DNA for the CDR3: TGTGCCAGCAGCCGCGGCAGGGTTGAAGAGACCCAGTACTTC. Translating it yields CASSRGRVEETQYF. The full variable domain, its missing parts supplied by reference TRBV11-1 and TRBJ2-5, is EAEVAQSPRYKITEKSQAVAFWCDPISGHATLYWYRQILGQGPELLVQFQDESVVDDSQLPKDRFSAERLKGVDSTLKIQPAELGDSAMYLCASSRGRVEETQYFGPGTRLLVL.